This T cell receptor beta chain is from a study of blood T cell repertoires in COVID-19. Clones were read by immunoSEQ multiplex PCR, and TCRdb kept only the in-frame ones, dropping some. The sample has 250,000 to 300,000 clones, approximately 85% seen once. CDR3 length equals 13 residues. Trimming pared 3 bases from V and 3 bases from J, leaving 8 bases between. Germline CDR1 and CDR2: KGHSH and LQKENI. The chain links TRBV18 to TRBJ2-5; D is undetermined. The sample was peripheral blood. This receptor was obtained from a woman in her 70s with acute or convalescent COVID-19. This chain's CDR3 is CASSPLEEETQYF. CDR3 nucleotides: TGTGCCAGCTCACCGCTCGAGGAAGAGACCCAGTACTTC.